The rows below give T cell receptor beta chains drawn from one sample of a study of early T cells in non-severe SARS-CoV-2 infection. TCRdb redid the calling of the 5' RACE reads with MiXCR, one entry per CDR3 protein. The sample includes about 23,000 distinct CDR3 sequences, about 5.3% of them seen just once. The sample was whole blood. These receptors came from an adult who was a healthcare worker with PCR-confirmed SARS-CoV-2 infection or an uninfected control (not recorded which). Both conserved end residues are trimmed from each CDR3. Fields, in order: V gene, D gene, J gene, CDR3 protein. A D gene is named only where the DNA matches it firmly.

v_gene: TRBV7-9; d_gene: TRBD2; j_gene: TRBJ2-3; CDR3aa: ASSLREGGTDTQY
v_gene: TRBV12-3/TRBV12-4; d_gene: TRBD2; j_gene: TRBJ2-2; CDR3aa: ASSWGGANTGELF
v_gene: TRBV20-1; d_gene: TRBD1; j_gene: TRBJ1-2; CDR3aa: SARDEETGMGYT
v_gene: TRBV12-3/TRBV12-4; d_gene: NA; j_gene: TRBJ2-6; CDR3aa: ASSLVATLSGANVLT
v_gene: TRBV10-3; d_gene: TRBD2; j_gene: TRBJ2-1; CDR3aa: ATQNSGSRVWQF
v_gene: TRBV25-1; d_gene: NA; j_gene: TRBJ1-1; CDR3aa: ASSESGVRDTEAF
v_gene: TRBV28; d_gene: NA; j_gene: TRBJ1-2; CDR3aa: ASSLTNNRVGGYT
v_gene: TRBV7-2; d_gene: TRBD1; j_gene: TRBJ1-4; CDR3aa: ASSPTGELRLF
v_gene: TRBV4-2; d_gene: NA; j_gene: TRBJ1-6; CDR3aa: ASSQGGAPYNSPLH
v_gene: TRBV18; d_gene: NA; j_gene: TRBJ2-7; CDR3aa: ASSRGSSSYEQY
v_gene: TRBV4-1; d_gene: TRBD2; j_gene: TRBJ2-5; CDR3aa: ASSQVSREETQY
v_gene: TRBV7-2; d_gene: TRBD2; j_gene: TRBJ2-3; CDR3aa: ASSQLAVRGTQY
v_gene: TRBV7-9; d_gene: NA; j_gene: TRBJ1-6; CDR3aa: ASSPWTDSPLH
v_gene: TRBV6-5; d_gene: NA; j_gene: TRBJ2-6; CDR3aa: ASQPDYGSGANVLT
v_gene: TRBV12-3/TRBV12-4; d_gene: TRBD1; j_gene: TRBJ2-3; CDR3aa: ASSSQLMGTGLTDTQY
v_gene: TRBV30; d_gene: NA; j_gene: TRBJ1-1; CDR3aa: AWTGARTEAF
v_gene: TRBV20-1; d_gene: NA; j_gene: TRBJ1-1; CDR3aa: SARPGSGVMNTEAF
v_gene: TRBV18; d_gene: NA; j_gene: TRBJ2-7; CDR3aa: ASSPRTGVSYEQY
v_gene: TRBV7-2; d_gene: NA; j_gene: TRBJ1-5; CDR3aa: ASSPNAGGGSNQPQH
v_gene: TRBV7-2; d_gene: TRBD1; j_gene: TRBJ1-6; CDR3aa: ASREATGGYSPLH
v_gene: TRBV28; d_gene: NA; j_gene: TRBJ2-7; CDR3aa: ASSLRDSQYEQY
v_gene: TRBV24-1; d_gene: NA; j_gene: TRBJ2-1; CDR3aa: ATSDPANNEQF